These T cell receptor beta chains were read from a single sample in a study of T cells in Graves' hyperthyroidism and ophthalmopathy. TCRdb itself ran the multiplex PCR reads through MiXCR, one entry per CDR3 protein. The data hold about 720,000 distinct CDR3 sequences, with around 17% observed a single time. Input material: blood. These receptors all come from a man aged 18 to 30 with Graves' hyperthyroidism. Both conserved end residues are part of each CDR3. The D gene is left open where the match is weak. Size tells how often a clone was seen (once, few, many) or the class of an expanded clone, and some rows leave it out.

many	TRBD1	TRBV28	TRBJ2-7	TGTGCCAGCAGATTCGGACAGGGGGGTGAACAGTACTTC	CASRFGQGGEQYF
few	.	TRBV2	TRBJ1-1	TGTGCCAGCAAGGGGAGGAACACTGAAGCTTTCTTT	CASKGRNTEAFF
many	.	TRBV20-1	TRBJ2-1	TGCAGTGTCCTACCCGGGACCGATGAGCAGTTCTTC	CSVLPGTDEQFF
many	.	TRBV5-1	TRBJ2-1	TGCGCCAGCAGCTTGGGACAGACCTACAATGAGCAGTTCTTC	CASSLGQTYNEQFF
.	.	TRBV29-1	TRBJ1-2	TGCAGCGTGATGCGGGGAGGTGGCTACACCTTC	CSVMRGGGYTF
many	.	TRBV24-1	TRBJ2-1	TGTGCCACCAGTGGGAGGGGGATGTATCCCTACAATGAGCAGTTCTTC	CATSGRGMYPYNEQFF
few	.	TRBV6-1	TRBJ1-1	TGTGCCAGCCAACGACGGGTGAACACTGAAGCTTTCTTT	CASQRRVNTEAFF
few	TRBD1	TRBV6-1	TRBJ2-2	TGTGCCAGCAGCGAAACCAGGGGGTTGGGCGGGGAGCTGTTTTTT	CASSETRGLGGELFF
few	.	TRBV20-1	TRBJ2-3	TGCAGTGCCGTACAGATCACAGATACGCAGTATTTT	CSAVQITDTQYF
many	.	TRBV11-2	TRBJ2-1	TGTGCCAGCAGCTTAGGGGCGGAATACAATGAGCAGTTCTTC	CASSLGAEYNEQFF
few	.	TRBV10-3	TRBJ2-5	TGTGCCATCAGTGCTTGGTCAGGGCAAGAGACCCAGTACTTC	CAISAWSGQETQYF
.	.	TRBV14	TRBJ2-2	TGTGCCAGCAGCCAAAAGAACACCGGGGAGCTGTTTTTT	CASSQKNTGELFF
many	.	TRBV30	TRBJ1-4	TGTGCCTGGAATCAGGCAACTAATGAAAAACTGTTTTTT	CAWNQATNEKLFF
.	TRBD1	TRBV19	TRBJ1-2	TGTGCCAGTACCCTGGGACAGGGAGGCTACACCTTC	CASTLGQGGYTF
.	.	TRBV6-2/TRBV6-3	TRBJ1-1	TGTGCCAGCAGTCCCCTCAAGGGATCAAACACTGAAGCTTTCTTT	CASSPLKGSNTEAFF
.	.	TRBV27	TRBJ1-1	TGTGCCAGCAGTCCAAACACCCAGGAAGCTTTCTTT	CASSPNTQEAFF
.	.	TRBV7-3	TRBJ2-7	TGTGCCAGCAGCTCGGGAAGGGACGGCTCTTACGAGCAGTACTTC	CASSSGRDGSYEQYF
.	.	TRBV9	TRBJ2-2	TGTGCCAGCAGCCTCGATCAGCCCCCCGGGGAGCTGTTTTTT	CASSLDQPPGELFF
.	.	TRBV4-1	TRBJ2-5	TGCGCCAGCAGCCCGATTTTAGGGTCCCAAGAGACCCAGTACTTC	CASSPILGSQETQYF
many	.	TRBV27	TRBJ2-7	TGTGCCAGCAGTTTTCAGGGGGGAGTCGTCTACGAGCAGTACTTC	CASSFQGGVVYEQYF
many	.	TRBV12-3/TRBV12-4	TRBJ2-1	TGTGCCAGCACCGACGATAGGGGCGGGAATTGGGGTATCGAGCAGTTCTTC	CASTDDRGGNWGIEQFF
many	TRBD2	TRBV20-1	TRBJ2-7	TGCAGTGCTCCGGGACTAGGTTTGAACGAGCAGTACTTC	CSAPGLGLNEQYF
many	.	TRBV20-1	TRBJ2-1	TGCAGTGCTAGAGATCAGGGCATTTGGCACACTGAGCAGTTCTTC	CSARDQGIWHTEQFF
many	.	TRBV7-2	TRBJ1-2	TGTGCCAGCAGCTTAAGCAGGGATGCAGGCTACACCTTC	CASSLSRDAGYTF
.	TRBD1	TRBV10-3	TRBJ2-6	TGTGCCACCGAAAAGGACAGGGACTCCTCTGGGGCCAACGTCCTGACTTTC	CATEKDRDSSGANVLTF
few	.	TRBV13	TRBJ2-2	TGTGCCAGCAGCTTAGGACGAGGACCGACCGAGGGGGAGCTGTTTTTT	CASSLGRGPTEGELFF
few	TRBD1	TRBV29-1	TRBJ1-3	TGCAGCGTTGCTGAGGGGGCGCCGGACACCATATATTTT	CSVAEGAPDTIYF
.	.	TRBV11-2	TRBJ1-6	TGTGCCAGCAGCCCGGGGACGCTCGATCATTCACCCCTCCACTTT	CASSPGTLDHSPLHF
many	.	TRBV18	TRBJ2-7	TGTGCCAGCTCACCGAGGGACCACTCCTACGAGCAGTACTTC	CASSPRDHSYEQYF
many	.	TRBV6-2/TRBV6-3	TRBJ2-7	TGTGCCAGATTCAGGGGTAGCGAGCAGTACTTC	CARFRGSEQYF
.	.	TRBV6-1	TRBJ2-2	TGTGCCAGCAAGCCCTCGGTGGGGAGGCCGAACACCGGGGAGCTGTTTTTT	CASKPSVGRPNTGELFF
many	.	TRBV6-1	TRBJ1-1	TGTGCCAGCAGTTATAATATAGCCTTAAACACTGAAGCTTTCTTT	CASSYNIALNTEAFF
few	TRBD1	TRBV29-1	TRBJ2-7	TGCAGCGTTGAAGGTATGGGACAGCGGTCCTACGAGCAGTACTTC	CSVEGMGQRSYEQYF
few	.	TRBV6-1	TRBJ1-4	TGTGCCAGCAGTGAAGTCGGGTATAGAAATGAAAAACTGTTTTTT	CASSEVGYRNEKLFF
many	.	TRBV18	TRBJ1-1	TGTGCCAGCTCACCAAAAATCTGGGGGCGGCCTGAAGCTTTCTTT	CASSPKIWGRPEAFF
many	TRBD2	TRBV12-3/TRBV12-4	TRBJ2-3	TGTGCCAGCAGTCGAACCCAGTCCAGGATAGCGGGAGGGCCAACAGATACGCAGTATTTT	CASSRTQSRIAGGPTDTQYF
many	TRBD2	TRBV12-3/TRBV12-4	TRBJ2-1	TGTGCCAGCACTGTCGCGGGACTAGCGGGAGCTTCCCAGCAGTTCTTC	CASTVAGLAGASQQFF
few	.	TRBV29-1	TRBJ1-1	TGCAGCGTTGAGAAAGGGGGCACTGAAGCTTTCTTT	CSVEKGGTEAFF
many	TRBD2	TRBV12-3/TRBV12-4	TRBJ2-7	TGTGCCAGCAGTTTAGGACTAGCGGGAGGTTTTGCCTACGAGCAGTACTTC	CASSLGLAGGFAYEQYF
.	TRBD1	TRBV12-5	TRBJ1-5	TGTGCTAGTGGTGGGACAGGGTTCGAGGCCCAGCATTTT	CASGGTGFEAQHF
many	.	TRBV18	TRBJ2-2	TGTGCCAGCTCACCACTCCAGGCGAACACCGGGGAGCTGTTTTTT	CASSPLQANTGELFF
.	TRBD2	TRBV18	TRBJ2-1	TGTGCCAGCTCAGAGCGGGAGACCTACAATGAGCAGTTCTTC	CASSERETYNEQFF
few	TRBD1	TRBV6-1	TRBJ1-1	TGTGCCAGCAGGAAACAGGGGGAAGCTTTCTTT	CASRKQGEAFF
.	.	TRBV16	TRBJ2-4	TGTGCCAGCAGCCAATCCCGGAGTGACATTCAGTACTTC	CASSQSRSDIQYF
few	TRBD1	TRBV5-4	TRBJ1-1	TGTGCCAGCAGCGAACGGGACAGGAACACTGAAGCTTTCTTT	CASSERDRNTEAFF
few	TRBD1	TRBV12-3/TRBV12-4	TRBJ2-1	TGTGCCAGCACCTGGGACAGGGGGAATGAGCAGTTCTTC	CASTWDRGNEQFF
.	TRBD1	TRBV6-1	TRBJ2-7	TGTGCCAGCAGTTCCTTAGGACAGGGGGATTACGAGCAGTACTTC	CASSSLGQGDYEQYF
many	TRBD1	TRBV20-1	TRBJ2-1	TGCAGTGCTACATCGCCGCGGGACAGGGCTAATGAGCAGTTCTTC	CSATSPRDRANEQFF
few	.	TRBV4-1	TRBJ1-5	TGCGCCAGCAGCCAAGACAGGGGAGAGGGTCAGCCCCAGCATTTT	CASSQDRGEGQPQHF
many	TRBD1	TRBV20-1	TRBJ2-7	TGCAGTGCTACAAAAGCGCTGCAGGGGGATAGAGGCGAGCAGTACTTC	CSATKALQGDRGEQYF